This is a list of T cell receptor beta chains from one sample in a study of CD8 T cells in ankylosing spondylitis. One entry per CDR3 protein results from TCRdb running MiXCR on the 5' RACE reads. The table has fewer than 550,000 distinct CDR3 sequences, approximately 5% seen once; the top ten hold roughly 3.3%. Source material: blood, either unsorted or a sorted T cell fraction (not recorded which). The source is a male donor with ankylosing spondylitis. Both conserved end residues are part of each CDR3. D genes are given only for firm matches. Size is stated for part of the rows, as once, few or many counts, or as a class when the clone is expanded.

d_gene,j_gene,abundance,v_gene,CDR3aa,CDR3nt
NA,TRBJ1-1,many,TRBV10-3,CAISVGTDGREAFF,TGTGCCATCAGTGTTGGGACCGACGGTCGTGAAGCTTTCTTT
NA,TRBJ1-1,few,TRBV4-3,CASSHPPGGGTEAFF,TGCGCCAGCAGCCATCCCCCGGGGGGAGGGACTGAAGCTTTCTTT
NA,TRBJ2-3,NA,TRBV11-3,CASSRLYSTDTQYF,TGTGCCAGCAGCCGACTTTATAGCACAGATACGCAGTATTTT
NA,TRBJ1-4,many,TRBV4-1,CASSQDHGVSNEKLFF,TGCGCCAGCAGCCAAGATCACGGTGTTAGTAATGAAAAACTGTTTTTT
TRBD2,TRBJ2-5,many,TRBV28,CASSLTSGGTQYF,TGTGCCAGCAGCCTCACTAGCGGGGGGACCCAGTACTTC
NA,TRBJ2-3,many,TRBV4-3,CASSQGGGASTDTQYF,TGCGCCAGCAGCCAAGGTGGAGGCGCCAGCACAGATACGCAGTATTTT
NA,TRBJ1-2,many,TRBV20-1,CSASLAREPGRRYGYTF,TGCAGTGCTAGTCTGGCCAGAGAGCCGGGACGGCGATATGGCTACACCTTC
TRBD1,TRBJ1-1,NA,TRBV6-1,CASTRDRSMNTEAFF,TGTGCCAGCACCAGGGACAGGTCGATGAACACTGAAGCTTTCTTT
NA,TRBJ1-2,few,TRBV3-1,CASSHSQSFYGYTF,TGTGCCAGCAGCCACAGTCAGAGCTTCTATGGCTACACCTTC
TRBD2,TRBJ2-5,many,TRBV20-1,CSARRLAGSETQYF,TGCAGTGCTAGACGTCTAGCGGGCTCAGAGACCCAGTACTTC
TRBD2,TRBJ2-7,NA,TRBV7-9,CASSYGTSGSRGQYF,TGTGCCAGCAGCTACGGGACTAGCGGGTCCCGGGGGCAGTACTTC
TRBD1,TRBJ2-7,many,TRBV10-3,CAIGQGTYEQYF,TGTGCCATCGGACAGGGCACCTACGAGCAGTACTTC
TRBD1,TRBJ1-2,many,TRBV5-1,CASSLAGQGPGYTF,TGCGCCAGCAGCTTGGCGGGACAGGGGCCTGGCTACACCTTC
TRBD1,TRBJ2-1,few,TRBV7-9,CASSTGQGKYNEQFF,TGTGCCAGCAGCACAGGACAGGGGAAGTACAATGAGCAGTTCTTC
NA,TRBJ2-3,NA,TRBV11-3,CASSLGPGTQYF,TGTGCCAGCAGCTTGGGCCCGGGAACGCAGTATTTT
NA,TRBJ2-2,many,TRBV7-8,CASSLAYRVNTGELFF,TGTGCCAGCAGCTTAGCCTACAGGGTAAACACCGGGGAGCTGTTTTTT
TRBD1,TRBJ1-5,many,TRBV20-1,CSAQRAGTGGAGNQPQHF,TGCAGTGCGCAAAGAGCCGGGACAGGGGGTGCGGGCAATCAGCCCCAGCATTTT